A selection of T cell receptor beta chains follows, all from one sample in a study of cytomegalovirus exposure and HLA in healthy donors. Data came from immunoSEQ multiplex PCR; TCRdb stores just in-frame clones and leaves some out. The sample includes 150,000 to 250,000 clones, approximately 85% of them seen just once. What was sequenced was PBMCs. The receptors derive from a woman between 50 and 59 years old in good health and CMV-seropositive. Each CDR3 is given with its conserved first and last residue. Fields, in order: V gene, clone size, J gene, D gene, CDR3 protein, CDR3 DNA. The D gene is left open where the match is weak. Part of the rows lack a size; the others show once, few, many or a class for expanded clones.

V gene: TRBV28
clone size: .
J gene: TRBJ2-5
D gene: TRBD2
CDR3 protein: CASSFGLAGGQETQYF
CDR3 DNA: TGTGCCAGCAGTTTCGGACTAGCGGGGGGGCAAGAGACCCAGTACTTC

V gene: TRBV27
clone size: .
J gene: TRBJ2-6
D gene: .
CDR3 protein: CASSRGSGANGLTF
CDR3 DNA: TGTGCCAGCAGTAGGGGCTCTGGGGCCAACGGCCTGACTTTC

V gene: TRBV6-5
clone size: .
J gene: TRBJ1-3
D gene: .
CDR3 protein: CASSYAVSGNTIYF
CDR3 DNA: TGTGCCAGCAGTTACGCGGTCTCTGGAAACACCATATATTTT

V gene: TRBV10-2
clone size: once
J gene: TRBJ2-1
D gene: .
CDR3 protein: CASSEGSSDSNEQFF
CDR3 DNA: TGCGCCAGCAGTGAGGGTAGCTCGGACTCCAATGAGCAGTTCTTC

V gene: TRBV29-1
clone size: few
J gene: TRBJ1-2
D gene: .
CDR3 protein: CSVVLRLEGAYTF
CDR3 DNA: TGCAGCGTTGTATTAAGGCTGGAGGGTGCCTACACCTTC

V gene: TRBV5-1
clone size: .
J gene: TRBJ2-2
D gene: TRBD2
CDR3 protein: CASSLAGTRSTGELFF
CDR3 DNA: TGCGCCAGCAGCTTAGCCGGGACTAGGAGCACCGGGGAGCTGTTTTTT

V gene: TRBV5-6
clone size: .
J gene: TRBJ2-2
D gene: TRBD1
CDR3 protein: CASSLVRGNTGELFF
CDR3 DNA: TGTGCCAGCAGCTTGGTCAGGGGGAATACCGGGGAGCTGTTTTTT

V gene: TRBV21-1
clone size: .
J gene: TRBJ2-7
D gene: .
CDR3 protein: CASSKGVRVRRYEQYF
CDR3 DNA: TGTGCCAGCAGCAAAGGAGTCCGGGTTAGGCGCTACGAGCAGTACTTC

V gene: TRBV2
clone size: few
J gene: TRBJ2-7
D gene: .
CDR3 protein: CASRIQGLLGEQYF
CDR3 DNA: TGTGCCAGCAGGATTCAGGGACTTCTAGGCGAGCAGTACTTC

V gene: TRBV5-1
clone size: .
J gene: TRBJ2-5
D gene: TRBD2
CDR3 protein: CASSLQTSGDQETQYF
CDR3 DNA: TGCGCCAGCAGCTTGCAGACTAGCGGGGACCAAGAGACCCAGTACTTC

V gene: TRBV7-8
clone size: .
J gene: TRBJ2-2
D gene: .
CDR3 protein: CASTSTGTGELFF
CDR3 DNA: TGTGCCAGCACGTCTACAGGCACCGGGGAGCTGTTTTTT

V gene: TRBV18
clone size: once
J gene: TRBJ2-7
D gene: .
CDR3 protein: CASSQTGTSYEQYF
CDR3 DNA: TGTGCCAGCTCACAAACAGGGACCTCCTACGAGCAGTACTTC

V gene: TRBV4-2
clone size: .
J gene: TRBJ2-1
D gene: TRBD2
CDR3 protein: CASSQVSGGAGSYNEQFF
CDR3 DNA: TGTGCCAGCAGCCAAGTTAGCGGGGGGGCCGGATCCTACAATGAGCAGTTCTTC

V gene: TRBV15
clone size: .
J gene: TRBJ1-1
D gene: .
CDR3 protein: CATSRDIESRSAFF
CDR3 DNA: TGTGCCACCAGCAGAGATATTGAGAGCAGGTCGGCTTTCTTT

V gene: TRBV18
clone size: .
J gene: TRBJ1-1
D gene: .
CDR3 protein: CASSPPKTGKNTEAFF
CDR3 DNA: TGTGCCAGCTCACCACCAAAAACAGGGAAGAACACTGAAGCTTTCTTT

V gene: TRBV18
clone size: .
J gene: TRBJ1-2
D gene: .
CDR3 protein: CASSPLISGDYGYTF
CDR3 DNA: TGTGCCAGCTCACCTTTAATATCCGGTGACTATGGCTACACCTTC

V gene: TRBV2
clone size: once
J gene: TRBJ1-3
D gene: .
CDR3 protein: CASSWALNSGNTIYF
CDR3 DNA: TGTGCCAGCAGTTGGGCGCTAAACTCTGGAAACACCATATATTTT

V gene: TRBV7-6
clone size: .
J gene: TRBJ2-1
D gene: TRBD1
CDR3 protein: CASSFAGTGYNEQFF
CDR3 DNA: TGTGCCAGCAGCTTTGCCGGGACAGGCTACAATGAGCAGTTCTTC

V gene: TRBV7-9
clone size: .
J gene: TRBJ1-1
D gene: .
CDR3 protein: CASSYPGGTDTEAFF
CDR3 DNA: TGTGCCAGCAGCTACCCCGGGGGGACTGACACTGAAGCTTTCTTT

V gene: TRBV10-1
clone size: .
J gene: TRBJ2-5
D gene: TRBD2
CDR3 protein: CASSDGAGAGETQYF
CDR3 DNA: TGCGCCAGCAGTGATGGAGCGGGAGCTGGAGAGACCCAGTACTTC

V gene: TRBV2
clone size: .
J gene: TRBJ2-1
D gene: .
CDR3 protein: CASSSQANSYNEQFF
CDR3 DNA: TGTGCCAGCAGTTCACAAGCGAACTCCTACAATGAGCAGTTCTTC

V gene: TRBV28
clone size: .
J gene: TRBJ1-2
D gene: .
CDR3 protein: CASSSGREYGYTF
CDR3 DNA: TGTGCCAGCAGTTCCGGGAGAGAATATGGCTACACCTTC

V gene: TRBV6-5
clone size: .
J gene: TRBJ2-7
D gene: .
CDR3 protein: CASSFAGGSYF
CDR3 DNA: .

V gene: TRBV2
clone size: .
J gene: TRBJ2-1
D gene: .
CDR3 protein: CASNGGPYNEQFF
CDR3 DNA: TGTGCCAGCAACGGGGGACCCTACAATGAGCAGTTCTTC

V gene: TRBV4-1
clone size: .
J gene: TRBJ2-1
D gene: TRBD2
CDR3 protein: CASSQATGGSYNEQFF
CDR3 DNA: TGCGCCAGCAGCCAAGCCACGGGGGGGTCCTACAATGAGCAGTTCTTC

V gene: TRBV5-5
clone size: .
J gene: TRBJ2-7
D gene: TRBD2
CDR3 protein: CASSLWEGLSEQYF
CDR3 DNA: TGTGCCAGCAGCTTGTGGGAGGGCCTCAGCGAGCAGTACTTC

V gene: TRBV7-2
clone size: .
J gene: TRBJ1-1
D gene: .
CDR3 protein: CASSLGGGNTEAFF
CDR3 DNA: TGTGCCAGCAGCCTCGGGGGGGGCAACACTGAAGCTTTCTTT

V gene: TRBV7-2
clone size: .
J gene: TRBJ2-5
D gene: TRBD2
CDR3 protein: CASSLLRGGSQETQYF
CDR3 DNA: TGTGCCAGCAGCTTATTACGCGGGGGTTCTCAAGAGACCCAGTACTTC

V gene: TRBV21-1
clone size: .
J gene: TRBJ2-7
D gene: .
CDR3 protein: CASSRRDSSYEQYF
CDR3 DNA: TGTGCCAGCAGCAGGCGGGACAGCTCCTACGAGCAGTACTTC